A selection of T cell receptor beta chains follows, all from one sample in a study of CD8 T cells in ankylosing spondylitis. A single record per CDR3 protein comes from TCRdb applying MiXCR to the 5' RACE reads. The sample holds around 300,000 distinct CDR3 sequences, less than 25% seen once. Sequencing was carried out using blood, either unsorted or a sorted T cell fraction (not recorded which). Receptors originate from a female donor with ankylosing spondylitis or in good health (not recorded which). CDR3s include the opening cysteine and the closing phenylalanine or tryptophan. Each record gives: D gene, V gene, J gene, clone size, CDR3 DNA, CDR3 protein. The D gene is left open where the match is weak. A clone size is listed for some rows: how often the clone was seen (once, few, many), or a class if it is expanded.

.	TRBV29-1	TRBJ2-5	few	TGCAGCGTGGGAAGCTCAGAGACCCAGTACTTC	CSVGSSETQYF
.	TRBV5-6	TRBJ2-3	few	TGTGCCAGCAGCTGGGAGTCGGGTACGCAGTATTTT	CASSWESGTQYF
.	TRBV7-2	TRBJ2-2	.	TGTGCCAGCAGCTTAGCGAGGGGGAACACCGGGGAGCTGTTTTTT	CASSLARGNTGELFF
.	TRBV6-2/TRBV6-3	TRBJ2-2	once	TGTGCCAGCAGTTTACATAGCCCCAACACCGGGGAGCTGTTTTTT	CASSLHSPNTGELFF
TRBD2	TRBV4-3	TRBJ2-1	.	TGCGCCAGCAGCCAAGATCTAGCGGGAGAGCCCGGGGAGCAGTTCTTC	CASSQDLAGEPGEQFF
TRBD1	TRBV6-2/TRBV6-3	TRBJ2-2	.	TGTGCCACAAACAGGGGGCCGAAGGACCTGTTTTTT	CATNRGPKDLFF
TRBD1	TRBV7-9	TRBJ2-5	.	TGTGCCAGCAGCTTAGGGGACAGCCTTCAAGAGACCCAGTACTTC	CASSLGDSLQETQYF
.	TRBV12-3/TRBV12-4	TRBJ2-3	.	TGTGCCAGCAGTTTACCCTCGGTGCCTACGCAGTATTTT	CASSLPSVPTQYF
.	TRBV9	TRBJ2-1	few	TGTGCCAGCAGCGTAGCGGTCGGGGGTCACAATGAGCAGTTCTTC	CASSVAVGGHNEQFF
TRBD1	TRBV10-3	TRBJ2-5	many	TGTGCCATCAGATCTGACAGGGGCAAAGAGACCCAGTACTTC	CAIRSDRGKETQYF
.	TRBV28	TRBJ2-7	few	TGTGCCAGCAGTCCGGCCATCCCATCCGCCTACGAGCAGTACTTC	CASSPAIPSAYEQYF
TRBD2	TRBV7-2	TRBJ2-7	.	TGTGCCAGCAGCTTGGTTAGCGGGATGGGCGAGCAGTACTTC	CASSLVSGMGEQYF
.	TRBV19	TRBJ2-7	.	TGTGCCAGTAGCCGGGACGACTCCTACGAGCAGTACTTC	CASSRDDSYEQYF
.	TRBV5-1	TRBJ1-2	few	TGCGCCAGCAGCTTGGCGGGAGCGGACGGCTACACCTTC	CASSLAGADGYTF
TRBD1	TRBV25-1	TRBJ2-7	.	TGTGCCAGCAGTAAATCCAAGGGACAGGGCTTCCGGCGGTGGGAGCAGTACTTC	CASSKSKGQGFRRWEQYF
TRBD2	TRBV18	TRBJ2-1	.	TGTGCCAGCTCGCTTCAGGCGGTAGCGGGAATTAATGAGCAGTTCTTC	CASSLQAVAGINEQFF
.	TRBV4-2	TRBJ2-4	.	TGTGCCAGCAGCCAAGATCTAAGCGGCAAAAACATTCAGTACTTC	CASSQDLSGKNIQYF
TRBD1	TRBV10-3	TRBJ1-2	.	TGTGCCATCAGTGCACAGGGACAGGGATATGGCTACACCTTC	CAISAQGQGYGYTF
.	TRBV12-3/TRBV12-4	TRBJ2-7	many	TGTGCCAGCAGTTTAGCGGGCAGGCACGAGCAGTACTTC	CASSLAGRHEQYF
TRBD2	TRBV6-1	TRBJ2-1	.	TGTGCCAGCGTCAGGACTAGTGGAAACAATGAGCAGTTCTTC	CASVRTSGNNEQFF
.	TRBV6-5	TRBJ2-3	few	TGTGCCAGCAGTTACTGGGGGAAGGTCACAGATACGCAGTATTTT	CASSYWGKVTDTQYF
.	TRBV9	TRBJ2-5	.	TGTGCCAGCAGCGTAGATCGAAACCAAGAGACCCAGTACTTC	CASSVDRNQETQYF
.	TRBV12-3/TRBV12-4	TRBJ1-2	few	TGTGCCACCCAATCAGACTCCTATGGCTACACCTTC	CATQSDSYGYTF
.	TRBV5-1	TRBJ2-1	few	TGCGCCAGCAGCTTGGTCGAGAACCCCTACAATGAGCAGTTCTTC	CASSLVENPYNEQFF
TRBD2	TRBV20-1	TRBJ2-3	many	TGCAGTGCTGCGCCTAGCGGCCGATGGTATTTT	CSAAPSGRWYF
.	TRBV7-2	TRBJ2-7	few	TGTGCCAGCAGCTTAGGAGGAGGGGGTCCGTACTTC	CASSLGGGGPYF
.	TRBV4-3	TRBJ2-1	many	TGCGCCAGCAGCCATTTGGGGGGCAGTAATGAGCAGTTCTTC	CASSHLGGSNEQFF
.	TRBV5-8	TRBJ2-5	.	TGTGCCAGCAGCCAAACAGGGACCCAGTACTTC	CASSQTGTQYF
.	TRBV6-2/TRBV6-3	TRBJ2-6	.	TGTGCCAGCAGCACTGACAGCGGTTACTCTGGGGCCAACGTCCTGACTTTC	CASSTDSGYSGANVLTF
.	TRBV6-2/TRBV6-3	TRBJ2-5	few	TGTGCCAGCAGTCCCCCGGGCATCGAAGAGACCCAGTACTTC	CASSPPGIEETQYF
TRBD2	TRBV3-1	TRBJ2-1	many	TGTGCCAGCACTAGCGGGACAAATGAGCAGTTCTTC	CASTSGTNEQFF
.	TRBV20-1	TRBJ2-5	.	TGCAGTGCGCATAGGGGACGGTCGTACCAAGAGACCCAGTACTTC	CSAHRGRSYQETQYF
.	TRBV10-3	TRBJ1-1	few	TGTGCCATCAGTAACGACAGGAACACTGAAGCTTTCTTT	CAISNDRNTEAFF
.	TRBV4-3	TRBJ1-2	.	TGCGCCAGCAGCCAAGATAAAGGGGGTGGTGGCTATGGCTACACCTTC	CASSQDKGGGGYGYTF
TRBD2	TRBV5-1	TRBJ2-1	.	TGCGCCAGCAGATCGGGACTAGCGGGAGGCCGGGGGAGGGACGAGCAGTTCTTC	CASRSGLAGGRGRDEQFF
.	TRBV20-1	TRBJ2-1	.	TGCAGTGCTAGACGGGGGAGCTACAATGAGCAGTTCTTC	CSARRGSYNEQFF
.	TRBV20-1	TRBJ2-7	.	TGCAGTGCCGATGACAGCGCCTACGAGCAGTACTTC	CSADDSAYEQYF
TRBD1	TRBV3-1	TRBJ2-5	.	TGTGCCAGCAGCCTCCAGGGGGCATACCAAGAGACCCAGTACTTC	CASSLQGAYQETQYF
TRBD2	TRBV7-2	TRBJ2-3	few	TGTGCCAGCAGCTTTCTAGCGGGAGAAACAGATACGCAGTATTTT	CASSFLAGETDTQYF
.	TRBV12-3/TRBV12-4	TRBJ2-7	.	TGTGCCAGCAGTACTCGGACCATCTACGAGCAGTACTTC	CASSTRTIYEQYF
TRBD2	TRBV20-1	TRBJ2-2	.	TGCAGTGCGGGGAGGCGGGAGCATATATCCGGGGAGCTGTTTTTT	CSAGRREHISGELFF
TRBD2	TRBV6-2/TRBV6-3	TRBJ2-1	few	TGTGCCAGCAGGAGCGGGACCTTTCGCAATGAGCAGTTCTTC	CASRSGTFRNEQFF
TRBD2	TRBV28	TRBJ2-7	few	TGTGCCAGCAGAAGTCCGGGACTAGCTTACGAGCAGTACTTC	CASRSPGLAYEQYF
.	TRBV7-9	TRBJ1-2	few	TGTGCCAGCAGCTTAAGCACCGACGTGGGCTACACCTTC	CASSLSTDVGYTF
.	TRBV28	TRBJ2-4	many	TGTGCCAGCAGCCAGCGGTTCTGGGACGGCAAAAACATTCAGTACTTC	CASSQRFWDGKNIQYF
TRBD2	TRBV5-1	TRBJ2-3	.	TGCGCCAGCAGCCCAGAAGGCGGGAGAGGCGCAGATACGCAGTATTTT	CASSPEGGRGADTQYF
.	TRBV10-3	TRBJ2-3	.	TGTGCCATCTCCCAGGGTACCGATACGCAGTATTTT	CAISQGTDTQYF
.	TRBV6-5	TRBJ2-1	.	TGTGCCAGCAGTTACCGGGGGAGGCAAGATGAGCAGTTCTTC	CASSYRGRQDEQFF
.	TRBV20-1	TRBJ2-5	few	TGCAGTGCTAGTATGCGTACTATTGGCTTTTTGACCCAGTACTTC	CSASMRTIGFLTQYF